A single sample gave rise to the 32 T cell receptor beta chains below, sequenced in a study of cytomegalovirus exposure and HLA in healthy donors (dated by TCRdb to 2016 to 2017). The method behind the library was the immunoSEQ multiplex PCR assay. The immuneACCESS repertoire file appears here via TCRdb, limited to in-frame rearrangements. These files lack a portion of the clones; in checked studies, under half of the deficit traces to unresolved V genes, and the cause of the others is not known. For this sample the table gives 150,000 to 200,000 clones, of which roughly 84% were detected only once. The top ten constitute 10% to 13% of the sample. Sequenced sample: PBMCs. These receptors all stem from a man aged 30-40 years in good health and CMV-seropositive.

This rearrangement joins TRBV6-5 to TRBJ2-3; D is undetermined. The CDR3 consists of 11 residues. V dropped 6 bases and J dropped 6 bases, with 7 bases sitting between them. Germline V gene data show CDR1 as MNHEY and CDR2 as SVGAGI. CDR3 DNA: TGTGCCAGCAGGGCGCGGGATACGCAGTATTTT. It encodes CASRARDTQYF.

This clone was seen a handful of times. The rearrangement joins TRBV9 to TRBJ2-6; D is unclear. The CDR3 loop spans 19 amino acids. The V end lost 4 bases, the J end lost 0 bases, and 20 bases lay between the germline ends. Germline V CDR1 and CDR2: SGDLS, YYNGEE. CDR3 bases: TGTGCCAGCAGCTACCCCCTGAGAAGTATCCTCTCTGGGGCCAACGTCCTGACTTTC. Residues: CASSYPLRSILSGANVLTF.

The V gene is TRBV28, the J gene TRBJ2-1, with 7 bases aligning to TRBD1. The V gene end was trimmed by 6 bases and the J gene end by 3 bases; junction bases not matched to a gene: 5. Looked up from germline, CDR1 is MDHEN and CDR2 is SYDVKM. The CDR3 covers 14 residues. This chain's CDR3 is CASRLGQYYNEQFF. CDR3 nucleotide sequence: TGTGCCAGCAGGCTGGGACAGTACTACAATGAGCAGTTCTTC.

The V gene is TRBV25-1, the J gene TRBJ1-2; no firm D call. The CDR3 sequence is 15 residues long. Germline V gene sequence: CDR1 MGHDK, CDR2 SYGVNS. V lost 2 bases, J lost 4 bases, and 14 bases lay in between. CDR3 nucleotides: TGTGCCAGCAGTGAAAACCGGAGAGGCGTCTATGGCTACACCTTC. It codes for CASSENRRGVYGYTF.

The chain carries TRBV6-6 and TRBJ1-6; D is uncertain. The CDR3 spans 12 residues. Trimming pared 8 bases from V and 6 bases from J, leaving 8 bases between. CDR1 is MNHNY and CDR2 is SVGAGI in the germline V gene (reference sequence). Here the CDR3 DNA reads TGTGCCAGCGGGCCCCTTAATTCACCCCTCCACTTT. It translates to CASGPLNSPLHF.

The table lists this clone with a count of one. The V and J genes are TRBV4-3 and TRBJ2-5, with D maybe TRBD2 (7 bases). V lost 4 bases to trimming and J lost 3 bases, with 18 bases between them. Germline CDR1 reads LGHNA; CDR2 reads YSLEER. This CDR3 has 16 amino acids. The CDR3 protein is CASSRSTGGYKETQYF. For the CDR3, the DNA is TGCGCCAGCAGCCGATCGACGGGGGGCTATAAAGAGACCCAGTACTTC.

The chain is built from TRBV11-2 and TRBJ2-7, with unresolved D. The ends were cut back, 3 bases at V and 6 bases at J, with 6 bases in the middle. Germline-derived CDR1 and CDR2 are SGHAT and FQNNGV. The CDR3 spans 11 residues. The CDR3 region has the DNA TGTGCCAGCAGCTTGTTCAGCGAGCAGTACTTC. This sequence encodes CASSLFSEQYF.

This clone was found once. The rearrangement links TRBV15 to TRBJ2-7; possibly TRBD2 for D (5 bases). This CDR3 comprises 14 residues. Germline-derived CDR1 and CDR2 are LNHNV and YYDKDF (reference sequence). Trimming shortened V by 0 bases and J by 4 bases, and 10 bases separated the two germline ends. Written as DNA, the CDR3 is TGTGCCACCAGCAGAGAGCGGGCAGCTTACGAGCAGTACTTC. This gives the protein CATSRERAAYEQYF. The variable domain in full, completed from reference TRBV15 and TRBJ2-7, reads DAMVIQNPRYQVTQFGKPVTLSCSQTLNHNVMYWYQQKSSQAPKLLFHYYDKDFNNEADTPDNFQSRRPNTSFCFLDIRSPGLGDTAMYLCATSRERAAYEQYFGPGTRLTVT.

This chain links TRBV9 with TRBJ1-2, with 10 bases lining up with TRBD1. The CDR3 is 16 residues long. The germline CDR1 and CDR2 sequences are SGDLS and YYNGEE. V gave up 3 bases and J gave up 0 bases; unmatched junction bases: 5. The CDR3 spells CASSDTTGGSNYGYTF. The DNA for the CDR3 is TGTGCCAGCAGCGACACGACAGGGGGCTCTAACTATGGCTACACCTTC.

The V call is TRBV4-1, the J call TRBJ1-2, with 9 positions matching TRBD1. V lost 1 base to trimming and J lost 7 bases; unmatched junction nucleotides: 16. The CDR3 covers 18 residues. Germline CDR1 is MGHRA and CDR2 is YSYEKL. The CDR3 is CASSQVPPNRGLLGGYTF. The CDR3 DNA reads as TGCGCCAGCAGCCAAGTCCCCCCAAACAGGGGGCTATTGGGTGGCTACACCTTC.

This chain uses TRBV6-6 with TRBJ2-7; 7 bases match TRBD2. The length of the CDR3 is 15 residues. Germline CDR1 is MNHNY and CDR2 is SVGAGI (reference sequence). V lost 4 bases to trimming and J lost 6 bases; unmatched junction nucleotides: 12. This CDR3 is CASSFLGATGGEQYF. The CDR3 coding sequence is TGTGCCAGCAGTTTCCTCGGCGCTACGGGGGGCGAGCAGTACTTC.

The J gene is TRBJ2-2, the V gene TRBV28, with a tentative D call TRBD1 (6 bases). This CDR3 has 16 residues. The germline gives CDR1 MDHEN, CDR2 SYDVKM. Trimming cost V 6 bases and J 1 base, with 15 bases left between them. The CDR3 loop reads CASSQPRGWNTGELFF. CDR3 bases: TGTGCCAGCAGCCAGCCCAGGGGCTGGAACACCGGGGAGCTGTTTTTT.

The chain carries TRBV19 and TRBJ1-4; TRBD1 might be the D (5 bases). The length of the CDR3 is 15 residues. V lost 3 bases to trimming and J lost 4 bases, with 12 bases between them. Germline loops: CDR1 LNHDA, CDR2 SQIVND (reference sequence). This chain's CDR3 is CASSMSGGSNEKLFF. DNA for the CDR3: TGTGCCAGTAGTATGTCGGGGGGGAGTAATGAAAAACTGTTTTTT.

This sequence joins TRBV4-3 and TRBJ2-7; 15 bases are shared with TRBD2. With V trimmed by 4 bases and J by 0 bases, 7 bases remained unmatched. The CDR3 length is 18 residues. Germline CDR1 is LGHNA and CDR2 is YSLEER. The CDR3 bases are TGCGCCAGCAGCCCGGGGACTAGCGGGGGGCCGAGCTCCTACGAGCAGTACTTC. Translated, it gives CASSPGTSGGPSSYEQYF.

In its sample, this clone was seen a few times. Other DNA sequences in this specimen translate into the identical CDR3. This sequence joins TRBV2 and TRBJ1-4; D is undetermined. V lost 0 bases and J 8 bases, leaving 4 bases between the germline ends. The CDR3 loop spans 12 amino acids. Germline V lookup: CDR1 SNHLY, CDR2 FYNNEI. This CDR3 is CASSEAREKLFF. The CDR3 DNA is TGTGCCAGCAGTGAAGCCAGGGAAAAACTGTTTTTT.

The J gene is TRBJ2-3, the V gene TRBV9; a possible D gene is TRBD2 (7 bases). CDR3 length equals 18 residues. Germline loops: CDR1 SGDLS, CDR2 YYNGEE. Trimming took off 4 bases at V and 2 bases at J, with 23 bases between the two ends. The CDR3 nucleotides are TGTGCCAGCAGCACACCTCAGCGAGGGGGGGACTTCACAGATACGCAGTATTTT. It is translated as CASSTPQRGGDFTDTQYF. The variable domain in full, with the rest retrieved from reference TRBV9 and TRBJ2-3, is DSGVTQTPKHLITATGQRVTLRCSPRSGDLSVYWYQQSLDQGLQFLIQYYNGEERAKGNILERFSAQQFPDLHSELNLSSLELGDSALYFCASSTPQRGGDFTDTQYFGPGTRLTVL.

This sequence joins TRBV2 and TRBJ2-7; D is perhaps TRBD1 (6 bases). Trimming stripped 6 bases from V and 5 bases from J, with 11 bases between. The CDR3 spans 12 residues. Germline V gene data show CDR1 as SNHLY and CDR2 as FYNNEI. The CDR3 DNA reads TGTGCCAGCAGAAACAGGGTCAACGAGCAGTACTTC. Protein product: CASRNRVNEQYF. Supplemented by reference TRBV2 and TRBJ2-7, the full variable domain reads EPEVTQTPSHQVTQMGQEVILRCVPISNHLYFYWYRQILGQKVEFLVSFYNNEISEKSEIFDDQFSVERPDGSNFTLKIRSTKLEDSAMYFCASRNRVNEQYFGPGTRLTVT.

The J gene is TRBJ2-5, the V gene TRBV28; 10 bases fit TRBD2. Germline V lookup: CDR1 MDHEN, CDR2 SYDVKM. The CDR3 has 15 residues. V dropped 1 base and J dropped 4; count of bases not matched to a gene: 3. This chain's CDR3 is CASSLYLAGAETQYF. As DNA, the CDR3 is TGTGCCAGCAGTTTATACCTAGCGGGAGCAGAGACCCAGTACTTC.

This sequence joins TRBV9 and TRBJ2-7; D is possibly TRBD1 (6 bases). Trimming removed 0 bases from V and 0 bases from J, with 13 bases in between. Germline-derived CDR1 and CDR2 are SGDLS and YYNGEE. This CDR3 region has 16 residues. CDR3 protein: CASSVGRDRYSYEQYF. In DNA form, the CDR3 reads TGTGCCAGCAGCGTAGGCAGAGACAGGTACTCCTACGAGCAGTACTTC.

The chain couples TRBV7-2 to TRBJ2-4, with 7 bases that match TRBD1. This CDR3 has 15 amino acids. Germline V gene sequence: CDR1 SGHTA, CDR2 FQGNSA. The junction had 8 bases not matched to a gene; V was cut back by 5 bases and J by 4 bases. CDR3 protein: CASSLGRQGKNIQYF. CDR3 nucleotides: TGTGCCAGCAGCCTGGGTCGACAGGGTAAAAACATTCAGTACTTC.

This clone was recorded a few times. The chain joins TRBV30 to TRBJ1-1, with a weak D call TRBD1 (6 bases). This CDR3 is built from 13 residues. Germline CDR1 and CDR2: GTSNPN and SVGIG (reference sequence). V lost 0 bases and J 3 bases, leaving 8 bases between the germline ends. CDR3 nucleotide sequence: TGTGCCTGGAGTGTAAGACAGGACACTGAAGCTTTCTTT. This encodes CAWSVRQDTEAFF.

The V gene is TRBV4-1, the J gene TRBJ2-1; a weak D match, TRBD1 (5 bases). Germline values: CDR1 MGHRA, CDR2 YSYEKL. Trimming pared 1 base from V and 13 bases from J, leaving 14 bases between. CDR3 size: 13 residues. This chain's CDR3 is CASSQGPWQGQFF. DNA for the CDR3: TGCGCCAGCAGCCAAGGCCCCTGGCAGGGACAGTTCTTC.

The rearrangement links TRBV5-1 to TRBJ2-1, with a tentative D call TRBD2 (7 bases). The V end lost 0 bases, the J end lost 3 bases, and 16 bases lay between the germline ends. This CDR3 spans 17 amino acids. Germline V gene data show CDR1 as SGHRS and CDR2 as YFSETQ. The CDR3 loop reads CASSLGSGGGYYNEQFF. The CDR3 nucleotides are TGCGCCAGCAGCTTGGGGTCCGGCGGGGGCTACTACAATGAGCAGTTCTTC.

The V call is TRBV15, the J call TRBJ2-7; tentatively, D is TRBD2 (6 bases). Germline V gene sequence: CDR1 LNHNV, CDR2 YYDKDF (reference sequence). The ends were cut back, 5 bases at V and 5 bases at J, with 22 bases in the middle. This CDR3 has 16 residues. This chain's CDR3 is CATSGGAGTSPHEQYF. For the CDR3, the DNA is TGTGCCACCAGCGGAGGGGCGGGTACTTCTCCCCACGAGCAGTACTTC.

The table lists this clone with a count of one. The chain recombines TRBV27 with TRBJ2-7, with TRBD2 matching 16 bases. There are 19 residues in the CDR3. The J segment lost 3 bases and the V segment lost 4 bases, leaving 12 bases of the junction unmatched. Germline V gene data show CDR1 as MNHEY and CDR2 as SMNVEV (reference sequence). The DNA of the CDR3 is TGTGCCAGCAGTTACTCTTTGGGACTAGCGGGGGGGGATCTCTACGAGCAGTACTTC. Amino acids: CASSYSLGLAGGDLYEQYF.

The rearrangement joins TRBV5-1 to TRBJ2-2; D not certain. Germline CDR1 and CDR2: SGHRS and YFSETQ. The CDR3 has 12 residues. Trimming pared 6 bases from V and 2 bases from J, leaving 5 bases between. The CDR3 spells CASTQNTGELFF. The CDR3 DNA reads as TGCGCCAGCACCCAAAACACCGGGGAGCTGTTTTTT.

This clone was observed a single time. The chain joins TRBV5-1 to TRBJ2-3, with D possibly being TRBD1 (5 bases). Germline lookup yields CDR1 SGHRS and CDR2 YFSETQ. The CDR3 totals 16 residues. V lost 0 bases and J 1 base, leaving 12 bases between the germline ends. The CDR3 spells CASSLGGSRGTDTQYF. The CDR3, as DNA: TGCGCCAGCAGCTTGGGAGGTAGCAGGGGCACAGATACGCAGTATTTT.

The CDR3 DNA is TGTGCCAGCAGCCCCCAGGGCCCCGGCACTGAAGCTTTCTTT. Residues: CASSPQGPGTEAFF. The rearrangement uses TRBV13 and TRBJ1-1; D perhaps matches TRBD1 (5 bases). Looked up from germline, CDR1 is PRHDT and CDR2 is FYEKMQ (reference sequence). V shed 5 bases and J shed 4 bases, with 14 bases lying between them. The CDR3 length is 14 residues.

The gene calls are TRBV4-2 and TRBJ2-6, with a tentative D call TRBD2 (5 bases). The CDR3 extends over 16 amino acids. V lost 4 bases, J lost 0 bases, and 10 bases lay in between. Germline V gene data show CDR1 as LGHNA and CDR2 as YNFKEQ. CDR3 coding DNA: TGTGCCAGCAGCCCGGCCGCGGGCTCTGGGGCCAACGTCCTGACTTTC. Residues: CASSPAAGSGANVLTF.

The chain employs TRBV7-2 and TRBJ2-1; D is unclear. Germline V gene data show CDR1 as SGHTA and CDR2 as FQGNSA. The CDR3 runs 15 residues. Trimming took off 2 bases at V and 6 bases at J, with 14 bases between the two ends. The CDR3 protein is CASSLRPGPFNEQFF. DNA of the CDR3: TGTGCCAGCAGCTTAAGGCCAGGCCCCTTCAATGAGCAGTTCTTC.

The chain links TRBV11-2 to TRBJ2-7; 7 bases agree with TRBD1. Germline loops: CDR1 SGHAT, CDR2 FQNNGV. The CDR3 loop spans 16 amino acids. With 5 bases clipped from V and 9 bases from J, the junction kept 19 bases outside the gene matches. CDR3 DNA sequence: TGTGCCAGCAGCCTTCCCGGACAGGTCCTAAAATTGGCGCAGTACTTC. This codes for CASSLPGQVLKLAQYF.

This clone was detected a few times. This chain connects TRBV10-3 to TRBJ2-2; the match to TRBD1 covers 7 bases. With 4 bases clipped from V and 3 bases from J, the junction kept 5 bases outside the gene matches. This CDR3 comprises 15 residues. Germline lookup yields CDR1 ENHRY and CDR2 SYGVKD. The CDR3 sequence is CAISGQGLDTGELFF. CDR3 bases: TGTGCCATCAGTGGACAGGGTCTGGACACCGGGGAGCTGTTTTTT.